One sample yielded the 23 T cell receptor beta chains listed below, sequenced in a study of CD4 T cell repertoires in COVID-19. Assay used: immunoSEQ multiplex PCR; TCRdb lists only in-frame clones, some missing. The repertoire holds over 75,000 clones, roughly four fifths seen once, with about 0.5% in the top ten. The sample here was CD4+ T cells from peripheral blood, taken after recovery from COVID-19. These receptors came from a human donor who had COVID-19.

The chain uses TRBV6-5 and TRBJ1-4; 9 nucleotides agree with TRBD1. Germline CDR1 MNHEY, CDR2 SVGAGI. V lost 6 bases, J lost 8 bases, and 10 bases stayed unmatched. The CDR3 spans 15 residues. CDR3 in DNA: TGTGCCAGCAGGGGTAGTGGACAGGGGAGCGAAAAACTGTTTTTT. Translated: CASRGSGQGSEKLFF.

This chain connects TRBV19 to TRBJ2-4; TRBD2 matches 12 bases. Germline loops: CDR1 LNHDA, CDR2 SQIVND (reference sequence). The V segment lost 4 bases and the J segment 8 bases; nucleotides outside the gene matches: 6. The CDR3 covers 15 residues. CDR3 nucleotides: TGTGCCAGTAGTACACTAGCGGGAGGTGGGGACATTCAGTACTTC. Its translation is CASSTLAGGGDIQYF.

The chain couples TRBV18 to TRBJ2-5; D call uncertain. Germline lookup yields CDR1 KGHSH and CDR2 LQKENI. The CDR3 extends over 14 amino acids. V was pared by 4 bases and J by 2 bases, with 11 bases between. CDR3 region: CASSLYQGQETQYF. CDR3 bases: TGTGCCAGCTCACTTTATCAAGGGCAAGAGACCCAGTACTTC.

This clone was picked up a small number of times. This chain links TRBV6-5 with TRBJ2-7, with 10 bases lining up with TRBD1. The V gene end was trimmed by 6 bases and the J gene end by 3 bases; junction bases not matched to a gene: 8. The CDR3 is 15 residues long. Germline V CDR1 and CDR2: MNHEY, SVGAGI. CDR3 loop: CASRTSGQGFYEQYF. CDR3 nucleotide sequence: TGTGCCAGCAGAACCTCGGGACAGGGGTTCTACGAGCAGTACTTC.

The V gene is TRBV14, the J gene TRBJ1-1, with a possible D match to TRBD1 (5 bases). The V and J ends lost 1 base and 2 bases respectively, with 14 bases between them. The CDR3 has 16 residues. Germline V CDR1 and CDR2: SGHDN, FVKESK. CDR3: CASSQGGGHPNTEAFF. CDR3 DNA: TGTGCCAGCAGCCAAGGAGGTGGACATCCAAACACTGAAGCTTTCTTT.

This sequence joins TRBV18 and TRBJ2-5; 7 bases match TRBD1. Per germline, CDR1 KGHSH and CDR2 LQKENI. Germline trimming cut 2 bases from V and 3 bases from J; bases unmatched to any gene: 6. The CDR3 runs 15 residues. CDR3 nucleotides: TGTGCCAGCTCACCAAACAGGGGTGACGAAGAGACCCAGTACTTC. This sequence encodes CASSPNRGDEETQYF. Together with reference TRBV18 and TRBJ2-5, the CDR3 gives the full variable domain: NAGVMQNPRHLVRRRGQEARLRCSPMKGHSHVYWYRQLPEEGLKFMVYLQKENIIDESGMPKERFSAEFPKEGPSILRIQQVVRGDSAAYFCASSPNRGDEETQYFGPGTRLLVL.

The CDR3 coding sequence is TGTGCCAGTAGTATGACTAGCGGGGCTACCTACGAGCAGTACTTC. Its translation: CASSMTSGATYEQYF. This rearrangement joins TRBV19 to TRBJ2-7; 11 positions agree with TRBD2. V lost 3 bases, J lost 2 bases, and 3 bases stayed unmatched. From germline, CDR1 is LNHDA and CDR2 SQIVND (reference sequence). This CDR3 region has 15 residues.

V gene TRBV28 combines with J gene TRBJ1-2; D gene ambiguous. CDR1 and CDR2 (germline): MDHEN, SYDVKM. The CDR3 spans 11 residues. V was trimmed by 10 bases and J by 2 bases, leaving 8 bases between them. CDR3 nucleotide sequence: TGTGCCACCCGATGGAACTATGGCTACACCTTC. Its translation: CATRWNYGYTF.

The chain couples TRBV3-1 (or the pseudogene TRBV3-2) to TRBJ1-1; 7 bases align to TRBD1. The CDR3 consists of 18 residues. From germline, CDR1 is LGHDT and CDR2 YNNKEL (reference sequence). The J segment lost 0 bases and the V segment lost 0 bases, leaving 10 bases of the junction unmatched. CDR3 protein: CASSQEYGRGMMNTEAFF. DNA for the CDR3: TGTGCCAGCAGCCAAGAATACGGCAGGGGGATGATGAACACTGAAGCTTTCTTT.

V is TRBV28 and J is TRBJ2-4; a possible D gene is TRBD2 (5 bases). The CDR3 runs to 15 residues. The V end lost 7 bases, the J end lost 7 bases, and 20 bases lay between the germline ends. Germline CDR1 MDHEN, CDR2 SYDVKM. The CDR3 loop reads CASKKLGSEVNIQYF. The CDR3 DNA reads TGTGCCAGCAAAAAATTAGGGAGCGAGGTTAACATTCAGTACTTC.

The chain is built from TRBV4-1 and TRBJ1-2; the D is unclear. Trimming cost V 4 bases and J 1 base, with 13 bases left between them. Per germline, CDR1 MGHRA and CDR2 YSYEKL. The CDR3 extends over 15 amino acids. The CDR3 sequence is CASSRQSGINYGYTF. CDR3 sequence (DNA): TGCGCCAGCAGCCGCCAGAGCGGGATTAACTATGGCTACACCTTC.

The genes are TRBV13 and TRBJ2-2, with TRBD1 identical over 8 bases. V shed 0 bases, J shed 4 bases, and the junction held 1 base outside the gene matches. The CDR3 runs 15 residues. Germline V gene data show CDR1 as PRHDT and CDR2 as FYEKMQ (reference sequence). CDR3 sequence (DNA): TGTGCCAGCAGCTTAGGGGACAGGGCCACCGGGGAGCTGTTTTTT. The encoded protein is CASSLGDRATGELFF.

This clone was counted only a few times. V and J are TRBV10-1 and TRBJ1-3; D gene ambiguous. The length of the CDR3 is 15 residues. V was shortened by 5 bases and J by 0 bases, with 11 bases between the two germline ends. CDR1 is WNHNN and CDR2 is SYGVQD in the germline V gene (reference sequence). The CDR3 DNA sequence: TGCGCCAGCAGTCCGGGCCTCAGCTCTGGAAACACCATATATTTT. Its protein is CASSPGLSSGNTIYF.

The rearrangement links TRBV5-1 to TRBJ1-2; a possible D gene is TRBD1 (6 bases). Between the trimmed V and J ends, which lost 6 bases and 6 bases, there was a span of 15 bases. The CDR3 covers 13 residues. Germline V gives CDR1 SGHRS, CDR2 YFSETQ. CDR3 sequence (DNA): TGCGCCAGCACCCCGGAACAGGGACATGGCTACACCTTC. Residues: CASTPEQGHGYTF.

The chain recombines TRBV10-3 with TRBJ1-1, with D uncertain. CDR1 is ENHRY, CDR2 SYGVKD, per germline. CDR3 length: 14 residues. The V end was cut by 8 bases, the J end by 1 base, with 14 bases between. The CDR3 coding sequence is TGTGCCATCCAGGTCATGAGGGAGAACACTGAAGCTTTCTTT. Its protein product is CAIQVMRENTEAFF.

V usage is TRBV18 and J usage is TRBJ1-1; possibly TRBD1 for D (5 bases). In germline, CDR1 is KGHSH, CDR2 LQKENI. The CDR3 spans 16 residues. The V and J ends lost 1 base and 1 base respectively, with 13 bases between them. Written as DNA, the CDR3 is TGTGCCAGCTCACCACGGCAGGGTCGGGCGAACACTGAAGCTTTCTTT. The encoded protein is CASSPRQGRANTEAFF.

J is TRBJ1-1 and V is TRBV19, with 8 bases matching TRBD1. The CDR3 extends over 14 amino acids. After removal of 8 bases from V and 1 base from J, the junction contained 6 bases not matched to a gene. CDR1 LNHDA and CDR2 SQIVND come from the germline V gene (reference sequence). The CDR3 here is CASRDRGRNTEAFF. The CDR3 nucleotides are TGTGCCAGTCGAGACAGGGGCCGGAACACTGAAGCTTTCTTT.

This chain connects TRBV24-1 to TRBJ2-5; 9 bases agree with TRBD1. The V segment lost 4 bases and the J segment 4 bases; nucleotides outside the gene matches: 6. The CDR3 consists of 15 residues. Germline CDR1 reads KGHDR; CDR2 reads SFDVKD. CDR3 sequence reads: CATSDPGQGPETQYF. The CDR3 DNA sequence: TGTGCCACCAGTGACCCCGGACAGGGGCCAGAGACCCAGTACTTC.

The chain joins TRBV11-2 to TRBJ1-3; D gene unclear. Germline-derived CDR1 and CDR2 are SGHAT and FQNNGV. The CDR3 consists of 17 residues. The V end lost 2 bases, the J end lost 4 bases, and 18 bases lay between the germline ends. As DNA, the CDR3 is TGTGCCAGCAGCTTATTGCCCAGGCCCAATTTCGGAAACACCATATATTTT. It is translated as CASSLLPRPNFGNTIYF.

The chain is built from TRBV28 and TRBJ2-1; 10 bases match TRBD1. V trimming: 7 bases; J trimming: 2 bases; junction bases outside the gene matches: 2. CDR1 MDHEN and CDR2 SYDVKM come from the germline V gene. The CDR3 length is 14 residues. The CDR3 DNA sequence: TGTGCCAGCACGGGACAGGGGCCCTACAATGAGCAGTTCTTC. Translation gives CASTGQGPYNEQFF.

The chain links TRBV9 to TRBJ1-5; the D is unclear. Germline lookup yields CDR1 SGDLS and CDR2 YYNGEE. This CDR3 region has 17 residues. V was trimmed by 0 bases and J by 3 bases, leaving 16 bases between them. The CDR3 loop is CASSVDVRPIPNQPQHF. Here the CDR3 DNA reads TGTGCCAGCAGCGTAGATGTGAGGCCAATTCCCAATCAGCCCCAGCATTTT.

The chain links TRBV18 to TRBJ1-2; D remains unclear. From germline, CDR1 is KGHSH and CDR2 LQKENI. This CDR3 is built from 13 residues. V lost 5 bases, J lost 4 bases, and 11 bases lay in between. CDR3 coding DNA: TGTGCCAGCTCAGCGGACCCAAGCTATGGCTACACCTTC. This gives the protein CASSADPSYGYTF.

V usage is TRBV4-1 and J usage is TRBJ2-7, with TRBD2 matching 11 bases. The CDR3 has 19 amino acids. Germline-derived CDR1 and CDR2 are MGHRA and YSYEKL. J lost 1 base, V lost 4 bases, and 15 bases had no gene match. CDR3 DNA: TGCGCCAGCAGCCGATTACCGCCGGTGACTAGCGGGGCTTCCTACGAGCAGTACTTC. This encodes CASSRLPPVTSGASYEQYF.